These T cell receptor beta chains were read from a single sample in a study of blood T cell repertoires in COVID-19. The protocol was immunoSEQ multiplex PCR, while the TCRdb copy is restricted to in-frame clones and leaves out a portion. The table lists under 300,000 clones, roughly four fifths of them singletons. Material: peripheral blood. The receptors come from an elderly woman with acute or convalescent COVID-19. Both conserved end residues are part of each CDR3. Fields, in order: V gene, J gene, clone size, D gene, CDR3 length, CDR3 DNA, CDR3 protein. D genes are given only for firm matches. Some rows have no size entry. The others give once, few or many, or a class for an expanded clone.

v_gene: TRBV18
j_gene: TRBJ1-1
abundance: few
d_gene: -
len: 16
CDR3nt: TGTGCCAGCTCACCCGGACAGATCAAAATGAACACTGAAGCTTTCTTT
CDR3aa: CASSPGQIKMNTEAFF

v_gene: TRBV28
j_gene: TRBJ2-7
abundance: -
d_gene: TRBD1
len: 16
CDR3nt: TGTGCCAGCAGTACTAGGCAGACAGGGGGACGGTACGAGCAGTACTTC
CDR3aa: CASSTRQTGGRYEQYF

v_gene: TRBV9
j_gene: TRBJ1-5
abundance: -
d_gene: -
len: 15
CDR3nt: TGTGCCAGCAGCCCGACAGGCGACGGCAATCAGCCCCAGCATTTT
CDR3aa: CASSPTGDGNQPQHF

v_gene: TRBV11-1
j_gene: TRBJ1-2
abundance: -
d_gene: -
len: 14
CDR3nt: TGTGCCAGCAGTCCGGGAGTCGGTTCGATTGGCTACACCTTC
CDR3aa: CASSPGVGSIGYTF

v_gene: TRBV6-5
j_gene: TRBJ2-1
abundance: -
d_gene: TRBD2
len: 14
CDR3nt: TGTGCCAGCAGCGTAGCGGGGGGGTACAATGAGCAGTTCTTC
CDR3aa: CASSVAGGYNEQFF

v_gene: TRBV18
j_gene: TRBJ1-2
abundance: -
d_gene: -
len: 15
CDR3nt: TGTGCCAGCTCACCGAGGGAGGAGACCACGGATGGCTACACCTTC
CDR3aa: CASSPREETTDGYTF

v_gene: TRBV5-4
j_gene: TRBJ1-4
abundance: -
d_gene: -
len: 14
CDR3nt: TGTGCCAGCAGCTTGCAAGGGAGTAATGAAAAACTGTTTTTT
CDR3aa: CASSLQGSNEKLFF

v_gene: TRBV21-1
j_gene: TRBJ2-3
abundance: -
d_gene: -
len: 15
CDR3nt: TGTGCCAGCACCAAGGGGGACAGAGGCCCAGATACGCAGTATTTT
CDR3aa: CASTKGDRGPDTQYF

v_gene: TRBV28
j_gene: TRBJ1-4
abundance: -
d_gene: -
len: 15
CDR3nt: TGTGCCAGCAGTTTGTACAGGAGATATAATGAAAAACTGTTTTTT
CDR3aa: CASSLYRRYNEKLFF

v_gene: TRBV2
j_gene: TRBJ1-5
abundance: -
d_gene: TRBD1
len: 15
CDR3nt: TGTGCCAGCAGCGGGGGACAGTATAGCAATCAGCCCCAGCATTTT
CDR3aa: CASSGGQYSNQPQHF

v_gene: TRBV10-3
j_gene: TRBJ1-4
abundance: -
d_gene: -
len: 13
CDR3nt: TGTGCCATCACGGAGGGACCTGGGGGAAAACTGTTTTTT
CDR3aa: CAITEGPGGKLFF

v_gene: TRBV2
j_gene: TRBJ1-1
abundance: few
d_gene: -
len: 12
CDR3nt: TGTGCCAGCAGTGAGGCGAACACTGAAGCTTTCTTT
CDR3aa: CASSEANTEAFF

v_gene: TRBV18
j_gene: TRBJ1-5
abundance: -
d_gene: -
len: 13
CDR3nt: TGTGCCAGCTCACCAGCGGAGAATCAGCCCCAGCATTTT
CDR3aa: CASSPAENQPQHF

v_gene: TRBV7-9
j_gene: TRBJ2-2
abundance: -
d_gene: -
len: 16
CDR3nt: TGTGCCAGCAGCTTATCCGGGACAACTAACACCGGGGAGCTGTTTTTT
CDR3aa: CASSLSGTTNTGELFF

v_gene: TRBV15
j_gene: TRBJ1-2
abundance: -
d_gene: -
len: 14
CDR3nt: TGTGCCACCAGCAGAGATAATGGGGGCGTTGGCTACACCTTC
CDR3aa: CATSRDNGGVGYTF

v_gene: TRBV9
j_gene: TRBJ1-6
abundance: once
d_gene: -
len: 15
CDR3nt: TGTGCCAGCAGCGTAGGGAGCTCCTATAATTCACCCCTCCACTTT
CDR3aa: CASSVGSSYNSPLHF

v_gene: TRBV10-3
j_gene: TRBJ1-1
abundance: -
d_gene: TRBD1
len: 15
CDR3nt: TGTGCCATCAGTGACCGGGACAGGGCTAACACTGAAGCTTTCTTT
CDR3aa: CAISDRDRANTEAFF

v_gene: TRBV7-2
j_gene: TRBJ2-3
abundance: -
d_gene: TRBD1
len: 15
CDR3nt: TGTGCCAGCAGCTCCTGGACAGGGACCACAGATACGCAGTATTTT
CDR3aa: CASSSWTGTTDTQYF

v_gene: TRBV11-2
j_gene: TRBJ1-1
abundance: once
d_gene: -
len: 13
CDR3nt: TGTGCCAGCAGCTTGACAGGGAACACTGAAGCTTTCTTT
CDR3aa: CASSLTGNTEAFF

v_gene: TRBV19
j_gene: TRBJ1-5
abundance: -
d_gene: -
len: 15
CDR3nt: TGTGCCAGTAGTATACTTGGGGAGGGCAATCAGCCCCAGCATTTT
CDR3aa: CASSILGEGNQPQHF

v_gene: TRBV7-2
j_gene: TRBJ2-2
abundance: -
d_gene: -
len: 16
CDR3nt: TGTGCCATTCCCGGACTTCGTCCTGCGAACACCGGGGAGCTGTTTTTT
CDR3aa: CAIPGLRPANTGELFF